This is a list of T cell receptor beta chains from one sample in a study of T cells in Graves' hyperthyroidism and ophthalmopathy. TCRdb re-called the multiplex PCR reads with MiXCR, one entry per CDR3 protein. The sample holds 45,000 to 60,000 distinct CDR3 sequences, around half seen once. Input material: blood. Receptors originate from a woman in her 30s with Graves' ophthalmopathy. Both conserved end residues are part of each CDR3. D genes are given only for firm matches. Clone size is stated in some rows and not others, as once, few, many or a class when expanded.

d_call: TRBD2; v_call: TRBV5-1; cdr3_length: 16; clone_size: many; j_call: TRBJ2-5; cdr3_aa: CASSIGTSGGQETQYF; cdr3_nt: TGCGCCAGCAGCATCGGGACTAGCGGGGGTCAAGAGACCCAGTACTTC
d_call: -; v_call: TRBV18; cdr3_length: 13; clone_size: -; j_call: TRBJ1-5; cdr3_aa: CASSPGGEQPQHF; cdr3_nt: TGTGCCAGCTCACCAGGGGGAGAGCAGCCCCAGCATTTT
d_call: TRBD1; v_call: TRBV10-3; cdr3_length: 14; clone_size: -; j_call: TRBJ2-5; cdr3_aa: CAIRGTGGAETQYF; cdr3_nt: TGTGCCATCAGGGGGACAGGGGGCGCGGAGACCCAGTACTTC
d_call: TRBD1; v_call: TRBV7-2; cdr3_length: 15; clone_size: -; j_call: TRBJ1-2; cdr3_aa: CASSQGGTGNYGYTF; cdr3_nt: TGTGCCAGCAGCCAAGGGGGGACAGGGAACTATGGCTACACCTTC
d_call: -; v_call: TRBV7-9; cdr3_length: 12; clone_size: many; j_call: TRBJ2-1; cdr3_aa: CASSSLGNEQFF; cdr3_nt: TGTGCCAGCAGCTCACTAGGGAATGAGCAGTTCTTC
d_call: -; v_call: TRBV29-1; cdr3_length: 17; clone_size: -; j_call: TRBJ2-7; cdr3_aa: CSVDPGTQADGSYEQYF; cdr3_nt: TGCAGCGTTGATCCCGGGACGCAAGCCGACGGGTCCTACGAGCAGTACTTC
d_call: TRBD2; v_call: TRBV7-2; cdr3_length: 14; clone_size: -; j_call: TRBJ2-3; cdr3_aa: CASSFSGDHNEQCF; cdr3_nt: TGTGCCAGCAGCTTTAGCGGGGACCACAATGAGCAGTGTTTT
d_call: -; v_call: TRBV7-9; cdr3_length: 16; clone_size: -; j_call: TRBJ1-4; cdr3_aa: CASSLVTGATSEKLFF; cdr3_nt: TGTGCCAGCAGCTTGGTCACGGGAGCAACTAGTGAAAAACTGTTTTTT
d_call: -; v_call: TRBV3-1; cdr3_length: 14; clone_size: many; j_call: TRBJ1-4; cdr3_aa: CASSPELGDEKLFF; cdr3_nt: TGTGCCAGCAGCCCCGAGTTAGGGGATGAAAAACTGTTTTTT
d_call: -; v_call: TRBV20-1; cdr3_length: 12; clone_size: -; j_call: TRBJ1-4; cdr3_aa: CSFSQTNEKLFF; cdr3_nt: TGCAGTTTTTCACAGACGAATGAAAAACTGTTTTTT
d_call: -; v_call: TRBV19; cdr3_length: 13; clone_size: many; j_call: TRBJ1-2; cdr3_aa: CASSIRRDYGYTF; cdr3_nt: TGTGCCAGTAGTATACGTCGGGACTATGGCTACACCTTC
d_call: -; v_call: TRBV2; cdr3_length: 11; clone_size: -; j_call: TRBJ2-7; cdr3_aa: CASKENYEQYF; cdr3_nt: TGTGCCAGCAAAGAGAACTACGAGCAGTACTTC
d_call: -; v_call: TRBV20-1; cdr3_length: 13; clone_size: many; j_call: TRBJ1-2; cdr3_aa: CSARDSANYGYTF; cdr3_nt: TGCAGTGCTAGAGATTCGGCTAACTATGGCTACACCTTC
d_call: -; v_call: TRBV20-1; cdr3_length: 15; clone_size: -; j_call: TRBJ2-1; cdr3_aa: CSAGEASEMGNEQFF; cdr3_nt: TGCAGTGCTGGAGAGGCTAGCGAGATGGGTAATGAGCAGTTCTTC
d_call: -; v_call: TRBV10-3; cdr3_length: 17; clone_size: -; j_call: TRBJ2-2; cdr3_aa: CAISASSLVRNTGELFF; cdr3_nt: TGTGCCATCAGTGCCAGCAGCTTAGTTAGGAACACCGGGGAGCTGTTTTTT
d_call: -; v_call: TRBV20-1; cdr3_length: 16; clone_size: many; j_call: TRBJ1-5; cdr3_aa: CSARSPGALSNQPQHF; cdr3_nt: TGCAGTGCGAGATCCCCCGGGGCCCTTAGCAATCAGCCCCAGCATTTT
d_call: -; v_call: TRBV6-1; cdr3_length: 14; clone_size: many; j_call: TRBJ2-7; cdr3_aa: CASSDLQRGSEQYF; cdr3_nt: TGTGCCAGCAGTGACCTACAGAGGGGTAGCGAGCAGTACTTC
d_call: -; v_call: TRBV6-1; cdr3_length: 14; clone_size: many; j_call: TRBJ2-5; cdr3_aa: CASSGLGRAKTQYF; cdr3_nt: TGTGCCAGCAGTGGACTCGGCAGGGCGAAGACCCAGTACTTC
d_call: -; v_call: TRBV19; cdr3_length: 14; clone_size: many; j_call: TRBJ1-1; cdr3_aa: CASSPAGGRTEAFF; cdr3_nt: TGTGCCAGTAGTCCGGCGGGGGGAAGAACTGAAGCTTTCTTT
d_call: -; v_call: TRBV3-1; cdr3_length: 12; clone_size: many; j_call: TRBJ2-7; cdr3_aa: CASSQEGREQYF; cdr3_nt: TGTGCCAGCAGCCAAGAAGGTCGGGAGCAGTACTTC
d_call: TRBD1; v_call: TRBV10-3; cdr3_length: 14; clone_size: medium-sized; j_call: TRBJ1-4; cdr3_aa: CAISADRGREKLFF; cdr3_nt: TGTGCCATCAGCGCGGACAGGGGTAGAGAAAAACTGTTTTTT
d_call: TRBD2; v_call: TRBV6-1; cdr3_length: 15; clone_size: -; j_call: TRBJ2-5; cdr3_aa: CAGSEEIAGGQTQYF; cdr3_nt: TGTGCCGGCAGTGAAGAAATAGCGGGAGGGCAGACCCAGTACTTC
d_call: -; v_call: TRBV5-5; cdr3_length: 13; clone_size: many; j_call: TRBJ1-6; cdr3_aa: CASSLTTDSPLHF; cdr3_nt: TGTGCCAGCAGCTTGACGACAGATTCACCCCTCCACTTT
d_call: -; v_call: TRBV7-9; cdr3_length: 14; clone_size: many; j_call: TRBJ2-1; cdr3_aa: CASSPQRSYNEQFF; cdr3_nt: TGTGCCAGCTCGCCCCAGCGCTCCTACAATGAGCAGTTCTTC
d_call: -; v_call: TRBV20-1; cdr3_length: 15; clone_size: -; j_call: TRBJ2-7; cdr3_aa: CSARGGGKNSYEQYF; cdr3_nt: TGCAGTGCTAGGGGCGGGGGCAAAAACTCCTACGAGCAGTACTTC
d_call: -; v_call: TRBV5-1; cdr3_length: 17; clone_size: many; j_call: TRBJ1-1; cdr3_aa: CASSVSNLRDLNTEAFF; cdr3_nt: TGCGCCAGCAGCGTCTCGAACCTCAGGGATTTGAACACTGAAGCTTTCTTT
d_call: -; v_call: TRBV6-5; cdr3_length: 16; clone_size: -; j_call: TRBJ1-1; cdr3_aa: CASSGSGGEGHAEAFF; cdr3_nt: TGTGCCAGCAGTGGTAGCGGAGGGGAGGGGCACGCTGAAGCTTTCTTT
d_call: -; v_call: TRBV9; cdr3_length: 15; clone_size: -; j_call: TRBJ1-2; cdr3_aa: CASSVYRTDPYGYTF; cdr3_nt: TGTGCCAGCAGCGTATACCGGACGGACCCCTATGGCTACACCTTC
d_call: -; v_call: TRBV12-3/TRBV12-4; cdr3_length: 13; clone_size: -; j_call: TRBJ1-2; cdr3_aa: CASSLGAGDGYTF; cdr3_nt: TGTGCCAGCAGCCTAGGGGCGGGGGATGGCTACACCTTC
d_call: TRBD1; v_call: TRBV2; cdr3_length: 13; clone_size: many; j_call: TRBJ1-5; cdr3_aa: CASKGQNNQPQHF; cdr3_nt: TGTGCCAGCAAGGGACAGAACAATCAGCCCCAGCATTTT
d_call: -; v_call: TRBV29-1; cdr3_length: 14; clone_size: many; j_call: TRBJ1-1; cdr3_aa: CSVWYSNMNTEAFF; cdr3_nt: TGCAGCGTTTGGTACAGCAACATGAACACTGAAGCTTTCTTT
d_call: -; v_call: TRBV6-6; cdr3_length: 14; clone_size: many; j_call: TRBJ1-5; cdr3_aa: CASSQQRNNQPQHF; cdr3_nt: TGTGCCAGCAGTCAGCAGAGAAACAATCAGCCCCAGCATTTT
d_call: -; v_call: TRBV13; cdr3_length: 14; clone_size: many; j_call: TRBJ1-6; cdr3_aa: CASSLGGRVSPLHF; cdr3_nt: TGTGCCAGCAGCTTAGGAGGGAGGGTTTCACCCCTCCACTTT
d_call: -; v_call: TRBV7-7; cdr3_length: 14; clone_size: -; j_call: TRBJ2-1; cdr3_aa: CASSFGASYNEQFF; cdr3_nt: TGTGCTAGCAGCTTCGGGGCTTCCTACAATGAGCAGTTCTTC
d_call: -; v_call: TRBV9; cdr3_length: 15; clone_size: medium-sized; j_call: TRBJ1-3; cdr3_aa: CASSAESWGGNTIYF; cdr3_nt: TGTGCCAGCAGCGCCGAGTCCTGGGGAGGAAACACCATATATTTT
d_call: -; v_call: TRBV2; cdr3_length: 17; clone_size: many; j_call: TRBJ1-6; cdr3_aa: CASSEAPPRGRNSPLHF; cdr3_nt: TGTGCCAGCAGTGAAGCGCCCCCTCGTGGGCGGAATTCACCCCTCCACTTT
d_call: TRBD2; v_call: TRBV7-2; cdr3_length: 16; clone_size: -; j_call: TRBJ2-2; cdr3_aa: CASSPRIAGAGGELFF; cdr3_nt: TGCGCCAGCAGCCCCCGAATAGCGGGAGCGGGCGGGGAGCTGTTTTTT
d_call: TRBD1; v_call: TRBV20-1; cdr3_length: 17; clone_size: -; j_call: TRBJ2-7; cdr3_aa: CSARQGSNTGDSYEQYF; cdr3_nt: TGCAGTGCCCGACAGGGCTCGAACACCGGGGACTCCTACGAGCAGTACTTC
d_call: -; v_call: TRBV7-9; cdr3_length: 12; clone_size: -; j_call: TRBJ1-2; cdr3_aa: CASSLDRNGYTF; cdr3_nt: TGTGCCAGCAGCTTAGACAGGAACGGCTACACCTTC
d_call: -; v_call: TRBV28; cdr3_length: 13; clone_size: many; j_call: TRBJ2-3; cdr3_aa: CASARATPDTQYF; cdr3_nt: TGTGCCAGCGCAAGGGCCACTCCAGATACGCAGTATTTT
d_call: TRBD1; v_call: TRBV28; cdr3_length: 14; clone_size: many; j_call: TRBJ2-7; cdr3_aa: CASSTAQGAYEQYF; cdr3_nt: TGTGCCAGCAGTACGGCACAGGGGGCCTACGAGCAGTACTTC
d_call: TRBD1; v_call: TRBV12-3/TRBV12-4; cdr3_length: 18; clone_size: -; j_call: TRBJ1-5; cdr3_aa: CASSPLDTDRVSNQPQHF; cdr3_nt: TGTGCCAGCAGTCCTTTGGATACGGACAGGGTTAGCAATCAGCCCCAGCATTTT
d_call: TRBD1; v_call: TRBV7-9; cdr3_length: 15; clone_size: -; j_call: TRBJ1-5; cdr3_aa: CASSYRQGGSQPQHF; cdr3_nt: TGTGCCAGCAGCTACAGACAGGGCGGCAGTCAGCCCCAGCATTTT
d_call: -; v_call: TRBV6-4; cdr3_length: 16; clone_size: -; j_call: TRBJ1-1; cdr3_aa: CASSDAGDTLDPEALF; cdr3_nt: TGTGCCAGCAGTGACGCTGGAGACACCTTGGACCCTGAAGCTCTCTTT
d_call: TRBD1; v_call: TRBV6-1; cdr3_length: 13; clone_size: -; j_call: TRBJ2-5; cdr3_aa: CASSQTGADTQYF; cdr3_nt: TGTGCCAGCAGCCAGACAGGGGCAGATACGCAGTATTTC
d_call: -; v_call: TRBV5-5; cdr3_length: 14; clone_size: -; j_call: TRBJ2-7; cdr3_aa: CASSLMVASYEQYF; cdr3_nt: TGTGCCAGCAGCTTAATGGTAGCATCCTACGAGCAGTACTTC
d_call: -; v_call: TRBV25-1; cdr3_length: 14; clone_size: -; j_call: TRBJ2-1; cdr3_aa: CASSAFSGVNGQFF; cdr3_nt: TGTGCCAGCAGCGCCTTTTCGGGGGTCAATGGGCAGTTCTTC
d_call: TRBD2; v_call: TRBV19; cdr3_length: 12; clone_size: many; j_call: TRBJ2-7; cdr3_aa: CAVAGGGYEQYF; cdr3_nt: TGTGCAGTAGCGGGAGGTGGCTACGAGCAGTACTTC
d_call: TRBD1; v_call: TRBV12-3/TRBV12-4; cdr3_length: 15; clone_size: many; j_call: TRBJ2-7; cdr3_aa: CASSVRDRGIDEQYF; cdr3_nt: TGTGCCAGCAGTGTCCGGGACAGGGGAATCGACGAGCAGTACTTC
d_call: -; v_call: TRBV28; cdr3_length: 14; clone_size: many; j_call: TRBJ1-4; cdr3_aa: CASGFSGTNEKLFF; cdr3_nt: TGTGCCAGCGGATTCAGTGGGACTAATGAAAAACTGTTTTTT